This T cell receptor (beta chain) was found in a study of a mutant IDH1 vaccine in newly diagnosed glioma. Study information: Treatment recipients were approximately 60% male and around 40% female, and their mean age was around 37 years. The therapy given earlier, which was standard therapy, consisted of radiotherapy, temozolomide, or both, and most of the patients received both.

With 0 bases removed from V and 6 bases from J, the gap between germline ends came to 15 bases. The germline CDR1 and CDR2 sequences are LGHNA and YSLEER. The CDR3 runs 15 residues. Profiling relied on immunoSEQ multiplex PCR, and the TCRdb table lists in-frame clones only, not all of them. The sample carries 55,000 to 70,000 clones, approximately 79% recorded once. Documented time point: baseline, week 1 (first vaccination visit). Treatment indicated: pre-vaccination baseline after standard-of-care therapy. New WHO grade 3 or 4 IDH1-mutant, ATRX-lost astrocytomas were present in all donors. V is TRBV4-3 and J is TRBJ2-7; D is perhaps TRBD1 or TRBD2 (5 bases each). This specimen consisted of PBMCs, obtained from a glioma patient treated with radiotherapy, temozolomide or both. The sequence derives from a man aged 45-65 years with glioma. CDR3 amino acids: CASSQDVREFREQYF. As DNA, the CDR3 is TGCGCCAGCAGCCAAGATGTCAGGGAGTTTCGCGAGCAGTACTTC.